This TCR beta chain was recovered during a study of blood T cell repertoires in COVID-19. Across the study: Sample material is recorded as cDNA or gDNA derived from T cells, B-cell-depleted T cells, or PBMCs.

Authors' analysis steps: Amplifying reference gene primers gave estimates of nucleated cell counts. Some clones are missing from TCRdb's copy, which holds only in-frame ones; the method was immunoSEQ multiplex PCR. V, J and clone size reflect that table, while D and trimming were determined from the DNA. Found here are 78,000 or so clones, over 80% of them singletons; the top ten hold 7% to 9.5%. The TCR originated in a human donor in a cohort sampled during active COVID-19. The sample comprised peripheral blood.

The CDR3 region is CASSLAGQIQETQYF. DNA of the CDR3: TGTGCCAGCAGCTTAGCGGGACAGATCCAAGAGACCCAGTACTTC. The gene calls are TRBV7-9 and TRBJ2-5; 7 bases align to TRBD1. CDR3 length: 15 amino acids. V gave up 0 bases and J gave up 1 base; unmatched junction bases: 2. Germline V gene data show CDR1 as SEHNR and CDR2 as FQNEAQ (reference sequence).